Given below is one TCR beta chain in context. Its antigen is currently unknown. This record comes from a study of cytomegalovirus exposure and HLA in healthy donors. Turning to the study itself: The Caucasian-associated ancestry cluster contained about four fifths of the approximately 400 genotyped donors.

Both 60 Vbeta primers and 13 Jbeta primers went into the PCR. Assay: immunoSEQ multiplex PCR; the TCRdb copy retains only in-frame clones and omits some. The table lists some 150,000 clones, 80% to 85% of them singletons, with 1.2% in the top ten. General study points: Common viral pathogens (according to a later analysis) appeared linked to several of the most significant clusters. The authors excluded some V segments, including TRBV6-2 and TRBV6-3, as indistinguishable.

CDR3 length: 14 residues. Trimming took 9 bases from V and 1 from J, leaving 15 bases between them. CDR1 and CDR2 from the germline V gene are SNHLY and FYNNEI. The sample taken for sequencing was PBMCs. The chain combines TRBV2 with TRBJ1-1; D not resolved. The TCR was taken from a female donor in good health and CMV-seronegative. This CDR3 reads CASLGQNKNTEAFF. The CDR3 nucleotides read TGTGCCAGTCTAGGCCAGAACAAGAACACTGAAGCTTTCTTT.